This TCR beta chain was found in a study of regulatory T cells in long-lasting Graves disease. This CDR3 spans 16 amino acids. Germline V gene lookup returns CDR1 SGHTA and CDR2 FQGNSA. With V trimmed by 4 bases and J by 9 bases, 11 bases remained unmatched. Time point given: newly diagnosed GD, antithyroid drugs for less than 3 months. The authors made the TCR library using RNA they extracted from PBMCs. Building of the TCR beta libraries involved iRepertoire HTBI primers and Arm-PCR of CDR3 regions. TCRdb re-analysed the multiplex PCR reads in MiXCR, keeping a single row per CDR3 protein. Of roughly 440,000 distinct CDR3 sequences detected, over 15% appear once; the ten largest clones hold 23%. These same data were also listed under a study on T cells in Graves' hyperthyroidism and ophthalmopathy.

The chain is built from TRBV7-2 and TRBJ2-1, with 11 positions matching TRBD2. This specimen consisted of peripheral blood mononuclear cells (PBMCs), obtained at new diagnosis, from a patient treated with antithyroid drugs. The receptor was derived from a woman between 18 and 29 years old with Graves disease. The CDR3 loop reads CASSSDPSGRWGEQFF. In DNA form, the CDR3 reads TGTGCCAGCAGCTCAGACCCTAGCGGGAGGTGGGGTGAGCAGTTCTTC.